This T cell receptor (beta chain) was identified in a study of B cell selection in AIRE deficiency. The method was immunoSEQ multiplex PCR; TCRdb's version includes in-frame clones alone and lacks a portion of them. There are approximately 24,000 clones in the sample; just under 97% occur only once, and around 0.26% lies in the top ten. This clone was recorded once. The identical CDR3 is also encoded by other nucleotide sequences in the sample. CD4+CD127+ cells were sorted as the conventional CD4 T cells. The TCR comes from a human donor in good health. The material sequenced was CD4+CD127+ conventional T cells sorted from PBMCs.

Here the CDR3 DNA reads TGTGCCAGTAGTATTAAGGGAGGCGGGGTTCTTGGCAATCAGCCCCAGCATTTT. Protein product: CASSIKGGGVLGNQPQHF. The gene calls are TRBV19 and TRBJ1-5; D remains ambiguous. Germline assignment: CDR1 LNHDA and CDR2 SQIVND (reference sequence). The CDR3 length is 18 residues. V was pared by 3 bases and J by 2 bases, with 20 bases between.